This is a list of T cell receptor beta chains from one sample in a study of shared clonotypes between healthy human individuals. The repertoire was sequenced with immunoSEQ multiplex PCR; TCRdb's copy has only in-frame clones and lacks some. The sample includes a few hundred thousand clones, approximately 79% of them seen just once. The sequencing sample was made of memory CD4+ T cells sorted from blood. Receptor source: a man in his thirties or forties in good health. Each CDR3 is given with its conserved first and last residue. The D gene is left open where the match is weak. Clone size is shown for a subset of rows, as once, few, many or a class of expanded clone.

DNA,CDR3,size,D,V,J
TGTGCCAGCTCACCCGGGAGAATAAATCAGCCCCAGCATTTT,CASSPGRINQPQHF,-,-,TRBV18,TRBJ1-5
TGCAGCGTTGTGACTAGCTTTTTAACAGATACGCAGTATTTT,CSVVTSFLTDTQYF,-,TRBD2,TRBV29-1,TRBJ2-3
TGTGCCAGCAGTTTAGCGGCTAGCGGGAGTGATGAGCAGTTCTTC,CASSLAASGSDEQFF,few,TRBD2,TRBV28,TRBJ2-1
TGTGCCAGCAGCCCAGTAACGAGCGTGGTTTTGGGCACTGAAGCTTTCTTT,CASSPVTSVVLGTEAFF,-,-,TRBV11-2,TRBJ1-1
TGCGCCAGCAGCTTGGCCACGCTAGCGGGAGAGTCAGAGACCCAGTACTTC,CASSLATLAGESETQYF,-,TRBD2,TRBV5-1,TRBJ2-5
TGCAGCGTTGGCAAACCTTGGGGACTAGCGGGTTCCTACAATGAGCAGTTCTTC,CSVGKPWGLAGSYNEQFF,-,TRBD2,TRBV29-1,TRBJ2-1
TGTGCCAGCAGACGGGACAGGGGCACCTATGGCTACACCTTC,CASRRDRGTYGYTF,-,TRBD1,TRBV27,TRBJ1-2
TGCGCCAGCAGTCTAAGACTGAACACTGAAGCTTTCTTT,CASSLRLNTEAFF,few,-,TRBV5-1,TRBJ1-1
TGTGCCAGCAGCTTAGGGACAGGGGTTGAGTTCTTC,CASSLGTGVEFF,-,TRBD1,TRBV7-9,TRBJ2-1
TGTGCCAGCAGCGTTGGGGCCAAGAACACTGAAGCTTTCTTT,CASSVGAKNTEAFF,-,-,TRBV9,TRBJ1-1
TGTGCCAGCAGCCTGGGGATAGTTGCAACTAATGAAAAACTGTTTTTT,CASSLGIVATNEKLFF,-,-,TRBV7-9,TRBJ1-4
TGTGCCAGCGGCCTCGGTAGCAATCAGCCCCAGCATTTT,CASGLGSNQPQHF,-,-,TRBV18,TRBJ1-5
TGTGCCAGCAGTGATAACGGTGAAATTGGGGAGCAGTTCTTC,CASSDNGEIGEQFF,few,-,TRBV2,TRBJ2-1
TGTGCCAGCAGCGAAACTAATAACTATGGCTACACCTTC,CASSETNNYGYTF,-,-,TRBV25-1,TRBJ1-2
TGTGCCAGCAGCTTTGGGGACAGGGGTTACAATGAGCAGTTCTTC,CASSFGDRGYNEQFF,once,TRBD1,TRBV7-2,TRBJ2-1
TGCAGCGTTCCCGGACAAATCGGTCTGTACACTGAAGCTTTCTTT,CSVPGQIGLYTEAFF,-,-,TRBV29-1,TRBJ1-1
TGTGCCTGGAGTATCCTTGGAGGGATAGGGACAGGGGACAATGGCTACACCTTC,CAWSILGGIGTGDNGYTF,few,TRBD1,TRBV30,TRBJ1-2
TGTGCCAGCAGTTCCGAGATTGGGCCCTTGGTGGGCAATGAGCAGTTCTTC,CASSSEIGPLVGNEQFF,few,-,TRBV28,TRBJ2-1
TGTGCCAGCAGCGTATTCGTCTGGACCGGACAGGGGCCGAACACTGAAGCTTTCTTT,CASSVFVWTGQGPNTEAFF,-,TRBD1,TRBV9,TRBJ1-1
TGTGCCATCGGCCCTCGTGGGTACGAGCAGTACTTC,CAIGPRGYEQYF,-,-,TRBV10-3,TRBJ2-7
TGTGCCAGCAGCTGGCCCGGCGGGAGTGGGAGTGAGCAGTTCTTC,CASSWPGGSGSEQFF,-,TRBD2,TRBV7-9,TRBJ2-1
TGTGCCAGCAGCTCGACGCGGGCGGAGGGAAATTACGAGCAGTACTTC,CASSSTRAEGNYEQYF,-,-,TRBV7-9,TRBJ2-7